These 30 T cell receptor beta chains share one sample of origin, sequenced in a study of blood T cells in healthy people across ages. Combining a sample-barcoded 5' primer with a J-beta primer mix, a second PCR ran for roughly 7 to 12 cycles. TCRdb reprocessed the 5' RACE reads via MiXCR and lists one record per CDR3 protein. The sample shows more than 700,000 distinct CDR3 sequences, 35% to 60% of them seen only once. Sequenced input: blood. The receptors shown here come from a man older than 75 in good health.

This clonotype was found a few times. This chain links TRBV5-1 with TRBJ2-7, with 7 positions matching TRBD1. V was clipped by 4 bases and J by 1 base; unmatched bases: 5. Germline loops: CDR1 SGHRS, CDR2 YFSETQ. CDR3 size: 14 residues. CDR3 bases: TGCGCCAGCAGCAAACCACAGGGGTCCTACGAGCAGTACTTC. Amino acids: CASSKPQGSYEQYF. The full variable domain, its missing parts supplied by reference TRBV5-1 and TRBJ2-7, is KAGVTQTPRYLIKTRGQQVTLSCSPISGHRSVSWYQQTPGQGLQFLFEYFSETQRNKGNFPGRFSGRQFSNSRSEMNVSTLELGDSALYLCASSKPQGSYEQYFGPGTRLTVT.

To note about this clonotype: A much larger clone differs by one base, so this may be a read error. This CDR3 is CAIGLPGTSRYEQYF. The CDR3 region has the DNA TGTGCCATCGGCCTCCCCGGGACTAGCCGCTACGAGCAGTACTTC. The V call is TRBV10-3, the J call TRBJ2-5, with TRBD2 identical over 9 bases. Gene TRBJ2-7 matches the end of the DNA better, so the J call may be wrong. The CDR3 totals 15 residues. Germline V gene sequence: CDR1 ENHRY, CDR2 SYGVKD.

The chain recombines TRBV14 with TRBJ2-1; no definite D call. This CDR3 comprises 13 residues. Germline V gene data show CDR1 as SGHDN and CDR2 as FVKESK. The ends were cut back, 2 bases at V and 10 bases at J, with 12 bases in the middle. The DNA of the CDR3 is TGTGCCAGCAGCCAACACGGAATTCGGGAGCAGTTCTTC. The encoded protein is CASSQHGIREQFF.

This chain connects TRBV27 to TRBJ1-2; 7 positions agree with TRBD1. J lost 2 bases, V lost 6 bases, and 12 bases had no gene match. Germline V gene lookup returns CDR1 MNHEY and CDR2 SMNVEV (reference sequence). The CDR3 is 16 amino acids. CDR3 sequence reads: CASSRSGQPLNYGYTF. The CDR3 nucleotides are TGTGCCAGCAGCCGCTCGGGACAGCCTCTGAACTATGGCTACACCTTC.

The chain uses TRBV28 and TRBJ2-3, with 8 bases identical to TRBD2. V shed 11 bases and J 2 bases; nucleotides not matched to a gene: 6. The CDR3 covers 13 residues. CDR1 and CDR2 from the germline V gene are MDHEN and SYDVKM. The CDR3: CAVVAGNTDTQYF. The CDR3 DNA sequence: TGTGCCGTCGTAGCGGGGAACACAGATACGCAGTATTTT.

Only a few counts were recorded for this clonotype. A read error may be the cause here, since a much bigger clone is one base away. The rearrangement uses TRBV7-2 and TRBJ2-3; D ambiguous. The ends were cut back, 5 bases at V and 3 bases at J, with 12 bases in the middle. Germline V lookup: CDR1 SGHTA, CDR2 FQGNSA. The CDR3 is made up of 14 amino acids. The CDR3 nucleotides are TGTGCCAGCAGCGTAGAAGGGCGTACAGATACGCAGTATTTT. It encodes CASSVEGRTDTQYF.

This clonotype was picked up a small number of times. The chain carries TRBV4-3 and TRBJ2-4, with TRBD2 matching 7 bases. The better agreement between TRBJ2-7 and the DNA end casts doubt on the J call. Per germline, CDR1 LGHNA and CDR2 YSLEER. The CDR3 covers 15 residues. Here the CDR3 DNA reads TGCGCCAGCAGCCAAGATCATTGCGGGAGCGACGAGCAGTACTTC. Translating gives CASSQDHCGSDEQYF.

The table lists this clonotype with a few counts. The chain recombines TRBV2 with TRBJ2-7; D is uncertain. Trimming removed 6 bases at V and 1 base at J, with 13 bases between. The CDR3 runs to 14 residues. CDR1 and CDR2 (germline): SNHLY, FYNNEI. The CDR3 DNA sequence: TGTGCCAGCAGCCCCGTGGTAGCTTCCTACGAGCAGTACTTC. This translates into CASSPVVASYEQYF. The full variable domain, its missing parts supplied by reference TRBV2 and TRBJ2-7, is EPEVTQTPSHQVTQMGQEVILRCVPISNHLYFYWYRQILGQKVEFLVSFYNNEISEKSEIFDDQFSVERPDGSNFTLKIRSTKLEDSAMYFCASSPVVASYEQYFGPGTRLTVT.

The chain uses TRBV20-1 and TRBJ2-3, with TRBD1 identical over 10 bases. V dropped 5 bases and J dropped 8; count of bases not matched to a gene: 10. In germline, CDR1 is DFQATT, CDR2 SNEGSKA (reference sequence). The CDR3 is 14 residues long. DNA of the CDR3: TGCAGTGCTCCCGGGACAGGGGCTAAAGGTACGCAGTATTTT. Translating it yields CSAPGTGAKGTQYF.

This clonotype was counted between two and nine times. CDR3 protein: CASSGGATTSTDTQYF. CDR3 bases: TGCGCCAGCAGCGGGGGAGCCACCACTAGCACAGATACGCAGTATTTT. The chain couples TRBV5-1 to TRBJ2-3; D may correspond to TRBD1 or TRBD2 (5 bases each). Germline CDR1 reads SGHRS; CDR2 reads YFSETQ. The V gene lost 4 bases and the J gene lost 0 bases, with 15 bases spanning the gap. The CDR3 contains 16 residues.

Only a few counts were recorded for this clonotype. The chain carries TRBV11-3 and TRBJ2-6; possibly TRBD2 for D (6 bases). The CDR3 is made up of 15 amino acids. V dropped 5 bases and J dropped 2 bases, with 10 bases sitting between them. Germline-derived CDR1 and CDR2 are SGHNT and YENEEA. As DNA, the CDR3 is TGTGCCAGCAGCCCCTCGGGGGCTGGGGCCAACGTCCTGACTTTC. Its translation is CASSPSGAGANVLTF.

This clonotype was detected many times. The chain employs TRBV12-3 or TRBV12-4 and TRBJ2-1, with no clear D. Deletions cut 4 bases from V and 9 bases from J, with 19 bases between. This CDR3 has 15 residues. In nucleotides, the CDR3 is TGTGCCAGCAGTTCGACGACATACCCAGGTAGTGAGCAGTTCTTC. This translates into CASSSTTYPGSEQFF.

Only a few counts were recorded for this clonotype. The rearrangement uses TRBV20-1 and TRBJ2-3; 7 bases match TRBD1. Germline-derived CDR1 and CDR2 are DFQATT and SNEGSKA (reference sequence). The CDR3 consists of 14 residues. V was clipped by 5 bases and J by 2 bases; unmatched bases: 7. CDR3 region: CSALPDRNTDTQYF. CDR3 sequence (DNA): TGCAGTGCTCTCCCGGACAGGAACACAGATACGCAGTATTTT.

This clonotype came up many times. The chain couples TRBV3-1 to TRBJ2-1; the match to TRBD1 covers 9 bases. Germline V gives CDR1 LGHDT, CDR2 YNNKEL (reference sequence). The length of the CDR3 is 15 residues. J gave up 15 bases and V 0 bases, and 12 bases lay outside the gene matches. The CDR3 here is CASSQDLGTGLTAFF. For the CDR3, the DNA is TGTGCCAGCAGCCAAGATCTTGGGACAGGGTTAACCGCGTTCTTC.

Regarding this clonotype: A read error may be the cause here, since a much bigger clone is one base away. This chain joins TRBV2 and TRBJ2-5; 9 nucleotides match TRBD1. Germline lookup yields CDR1 SNHLY and CDR2 FYNNEI. This CDR3 comprises 15 residues. The CDR3, as DNA: TGTGCCAGCAGTGAAGCTGGGACAGGGTACGAGACCCAGGACTTC. It yields the protein CASSEAGTGYETQDF.

V is TRBV20-1 and J is TRBJ2-2; D is undetermined. This CDR3 contains 15 residues. The germline gives CDR1 DFQATT, CDR2 SNEGSKA (reference sequence). Deletions cut 6 bases from V and 3 bases from J, with 17 bases between. DNA for the CDR3: TGCAGTGCCCCCTGGCCTAATTCGTACACCGGGGAGCTGTTTTTT. Translating gives CSAPWPNSYTGELFF.

The J gene is TRBJ2-1, the V gene TRBV7-2, with TRBD2 matching over 11 bases. V shed 1 base, J shed 11 bases, and the junction held 7 bases outside the gene matches. Germline values: CDR1 SGHTA, CDR2 FQGNSA. The CDR3 length is 15 residues. CDR3 DNA: TGTGCCAGCAGCTTAGGCACTAGCGGGAGCCGGAAGCAGTTCTTC. Translated, it gives CASSLGTSGSRKQFF.

The genes are TRBV5-1 and TRBJ1-5; 10 positions agree with TRBD1. This CDR3 contains 15 residues. With V trimmed by 4 bases and J by 5 bases, 6 bases remained unmatched. Germline V lookup: CDR1 SGHRS, CDR2 YFSETQ. CDR3 amino acids: CASSPGQGRDQPQHF. CDR3 DNA sequence: TGCGCCAGCAGCCCGGGACAGGGGAGGGATCAGCCCCAGCATTTT.

The chain links TRBV7-3 to TRBJ2-1, with TRBD2 as a possible D gene (6 bases). Trimming took off 4 bases at V and 6 bases at J, with 16 bases between the two ends. The CDR3 spans 15 residues. Germline lookup yields CDR1 SGHTA and CDR2 FQGTGA. DNA of the CDR3: TGTGCCAGCAGCTCTCCGGGACTTGGGTGCAATGAGCAGTTCTTC. Amino acids: CASSSPGLGCNEQFF.

The chain combines TRBV20-1 with TRBJ2-1; 14 bases fit TRBD2. Per germline, CDR1 DFQATT and CDR2 SNEGSKA (reference sequence). J lost 8 bases, V lost 3 bases, and 3 bases had no gene match. This CDR3 has 14 residues. DNA of the CDR3: TGCAGTGCTAGGACTAGCGGGAGGGTGGATGAGCAGTTCTTC. Translating gives CSARTSGRVDEQFF.

This clonotype was seen many times. The V and J genes are TRBV27 and TRBJ2-6, with 8 bases matching TRBD1. Germline CDR1 is MNHEY and CDR2 is SMNVEV (reference sequence). This CDR3 is 15 amino acids long. V shed 6 bases and J 1 base; nucleotides not matched to a gene: 2. CDR3 sequence (DNA): TGTGCCAGCAGCAGGACAGGGTCTGGGGCCAACGTCCTGACTTTC. It translates to CASSRTGSGANVLTF.

At least ten counts were recorded for this clonotype. This sequence joins TRBV20-1 and TRBJ2-7, with D hard to call. CDR3 length: 13 residues. Per germline, CDR1 DFQATT and CDR2 SNEGSKA (reference sequence). The V end lost 6 bases, the J end lost 3 bases, and 15 bases lay between the germline ends. CDR3 amino acids: CSAAPLSDYEQYF. CDR3 DNA sequence: TGCAGTGCAGCCCCATTATCAGACTACGAGCAGTACTTC.

This clonotype was seen repeatedly, ten times or more. V gene TRBV20-1 combines with J gene TRBJ2-7; maybe TRBD1 (6 bases). CDR3 size: 15 residues. Germline values: CDR1 DFQATT, CDR2 SNEGSKA (reference sequence). V lost 1 base to trimming and J lost 5 bases, with 18 bases between them. Written as DNA, the CDR3 is TGCAGTGCTAGAGTTTCGACAGGCCTTCAGGACGAGCAGTACTTC. Protein sequence: CSARVSTGLQDEQYF.

This chain joins TRBV4-1 and TRBJ1-2; D is unclear. This CDR3 spans 15 amino acids. Germline CDR1 reads MGHRA; CDR2 reads YSYEKL. The V gene lost 4 bases and the J gene lost 3 bases, with 15 bases spanning the gap. The CDR3 nucleotides read TGCGCCAGCAGCCGAGTAAGCGGGTTGGACTATGGCTACACCTTC. Its translation: CASSRVSGLDYGYTF.

Comment on this clonotype: This may stem from a read error, because a much larger clone lies one nucleotide away. The chain recombines TRBV7-9 with TRBJ2-7; D may be TRBD1 (6 bases). The J call may be incorrect, as the DNA end agrees better with TRBJ2-5. CDR3 length: 18 amino acids. The germline CDR1 and CDR2 sequences are SEHNR and FQNEAQ (reference sequence). The CDR3 loop is CASSPAQGPRGPSETQYF. The CDR3 DNA reads as TGTGCCAGCAGCCCTGCTCAGGGGCCTAGAGGACCTTCGGAGACCCAGTACTTC.

The V and J genes are TRBV6-1 and TRBJ2-7; 10 nucleotides match TRBD1. V lost 5 bases to trimming and J lost 4 bases; unmatched junction nucleotides: 11. The CDR3 sequence is 16 residues long. Germline loops: CDR1 MNHNS, CDR2 SASEGT. CDR3 sequence: CASSKSPGQGTYEQYF. The CDR3, as DNA: TGTGCCAGCAGTAAGAGCCCGGGACAGGGGACATACGAGCAGTACTTC.

The J gene is TRBJ1-5, the V gene TRBV7-8; D uncertain. The germline gives CDR1 SGHVS, CDR2 FQNEAQ. V was trimmed by 3 bases and J by 6 bases, leaving 12 bases between them. The CDR3 runs to 14 residues. CDR3 loop: CASSFEGSVQPQHF. The CDR3 DNA reads as TGTGCCAGCAGCTTCGAGGGTAGTGTTCAGCCCCAGCATTTT.

On this clonotype itself: The junction departs from the called germline gene at one end, perhaps through a read error. CDR3 region: CASSFAGEGVGYIF. CDR3 DNA sequence: TGTGCCAGCAGTTTCGCGGGGGAAGGGGTTGGCTACATCTTC. V gene TRBV12-3 or TRBV12-4 combines with J gene TRBJ1-2; possible D gene TRBD1, 5 bases. This CDR3 has 14 amino acids.

The V call is TRBV3-1, the J call TRBJ1-1; TRBD1 might be the D (5 bases). CDR3 size: 14 residues. V was shortened by 6 bases and J by 1 base, with 12 bases between the two germline ends. The germline V gene has CDR1 LGHDT and CDR2 YNNKEL (reference sequence). The CDR3 DNA reads TGTGCCAGCAGACAATTGAGGGGGAACACTGAAGCTTTCTTT. As protein: CASRQLRGNTEAFF.

The chain carries TRBV6-2 or TRBV6-3 and TRBJ2-7, with D maybe TRBD1 (5 bases). The V end lost 7 bases, the J end lost 2 bases, and 15 bases lay between the germline ends. Per the germline V gene, CDR1 is MNHEY and CDR2 is SVGEGT. The CDR3 has 14 residues. The CDR3 DNA is TGTGCCAGCACGAGGTGGGGCCAGCCCTACGAGCAGTACTTC. It codes for CASTRWGQPYEQYF.